This is a list of T cell receptor beta chains from one sample in a study of OX40 agonist ivuxolimab in advanced cancers. Produced via immunoSEQ multiplex PCR; TCRdb's table is partial and in-frame only. The sample lists about 59,000 clones, 84% occurring once. The sample was CD4+ or CD8+ T cells sorted from blood, taken in a trial of the OX40 agonist ivuxolimab. Receptors originate from an adult with an advanced solid tumor such as melanoma, head and neck, liver or kidney cancer. Each CDR3 is given with its conserved first and last residue. Each record gives: CDR3 length, J gene, clone size, V gene, D gene, CDR3 protein, CDR3 DNA. A D gene is named only where the DNA matches it firmly. Rows may omit the clone size; those that give it use once, few, many or a size class.

16 | TRBJ2-1 | . | TRBV12-5 | TRBD2 | CASGLSVAGVYNEQFF | TGTGCTAGTGGGCTATCCGTAGCGGGAGTGTACAATGAGCAGTTCTTC
12 | TRBJ2-2 | . | TRBV5-6 | . | CASSFSGGELFF | TGTGCCAGCAGTTTTTCAGGCGGGGAGCTGTTTTTT
15 | TRBJ1-6 | . | TRBV15 | . | CATSREGRSNSPLHF | TGTGCCACCAGCAGAGAGGGCAGGAGTAATTCACCCCTCCACTTT
12 | TRBJ2-3 | . | TRBV7-9 | . | CASQVSTDTQYF | TGTGCCTCCCAAGTGTCCACAGATACGCAGTATTTT
14 | TRBJ2-3 | . | TRBV29-1 | . | CSVGGGRGQDTQYF | TGCAGCGTTGGTGGGGGGCGCGGTCAAGATACGCAGTATTTT
15 | TRBJ1-6 | . | TRBV5-1 | . | CASSLAGADNSPLHF | TGCGCCAGCAGCTTAGCGGGGGCCGATAATTCACCCCTCCACTTT
13 | TRBJ1-6 | . | TRBV19 | TRBD1 | CASRPTGISPLHF | TGTGCCAGTAGACCGACAGGGATTTCACCCCTCCACTTT
12 | TRBJ1-1 | . | TRBV6-5 | . | CASSFRGTEAFF | TGTGCCAGCAGTTTTCGGGGGACTGAAGCTTTCTTT
16 | TRBJ1-5 | once | TRBV18 | . | CASSPATGSLSQPQHF | TGTGCCAGCTCTCCAGCAACAGGATCTCTCTCTCAGCCCCAGCATTTT
15 | TRBJ2-2 | . | TRBV5-4 | . | CASSLGGYGAGELFF | TGTGCCAGCAGCTTGGGAGGGTATGGCGCCGGGGAGCTGTTTTTT
12 | TRBJ1-2 | few | TRBV2 | . | CASIGQSYGYTF | TGTGCCAGCATCGGGCAGAGCTATGGCTACACCTTC
15 | TRBJ2-7 | . | TRBV19 | . | CASSTPGRTTYEQYF | TGTGCCAGTAGTACCCCGGGACGGACTACCTACGAGCAGTACTTC
15 | TRBJ1-6 | . | TRBV5-1 | TRBD1 | CASSPDRVFDSPLHF | TGCGCCAGCAGCCCGGACAGGGTATTTGATTCACCCCTCCACTTT
14 | TRBJ1-2 | . | TRBV5-5 | TRBD1 | CASSSTGTGGGYTF | TGTGCCAGCAGCTCAACCGGGACAGGGGGCGGCTACACCTTC
14 | TRBJ1-3 | . | TRBV7-9 | TRBD1 | CASSLAGTGDTIYF | TGTGCCAGCAGCTTAGCCGGGACAGGGGACACCATATATTTT
12 | TRBJ1-6 | . | TRBV30 | TRBD1 | CAWSVGWDSPFF | TGTGCCTGGAGTGTAGGATGGGACAGCCCCTTTTTT
16 | TRBJ2-7 | . | TRBV11-3 | . | CASSLAPGMRKYEQYF | TGTGCCAGCAGCTTAGCCCCGGGGATGCGGAAATACGAGCAGTACTTC
15 | TRBJ1-1 | . | TRBV7-9 | . | CASSHQTGTNTEAFF | TGTGCCAGCAGCCACCAAACAGGGACGAACACTGAAGCTTTCTTT
15 | TRBJ1-4 | . | TRBV5-3 | . | CARSLEGELNEKLFF | TGTGCCAGAAGCTTGGAAGGGGAACTAAATGAAAAACTGTTTTTT
13 | TRBJ2-1 | . | TRBV11-2 | . | CASSQNPNNEQFF | TGTGCCAGCAGCCAAAATCCCAACAATGAGCAGTTCTTC
12 | TRBJ2-3 | . | TRBV28 | TRBD2 | CASGGATDTQYF | TGTGCCTCGGGGGGGGCCACAGATACGCAGTATTTT
16 | TRBJ2-1 | . | TRBV6-5 | . | CASSSDRSGGGNEQFF | TGTGCCAGCAGTTCGGACAGGTCCGGGGGCGGCAATGAGCAGTTCTTC
16 | TRBJ1-3 | few | TRBV7-9 | TRBD1 | CASSLGTGMVGNTIYF | TGTGCCAGCAGCTTAGGGACAGGGATGGTCGGAAACACCATATATTTT
17 | TRBJ2-7 | once | TRBV4-3 | TRBD2 | CASSQGQGGGALDEQYF | TGCGCCAGCAGCCAAGGCCAGGGCGGGGGGGCTCTGGACGAGCAGTACTTC
15 | TRBJ1-1 | . | TRBV27 | . | CASSPYRVGGTEAFF | TGTGCCAGCAGTCCCTACAGGGTAGGAGGGACTGAAGCTTTCTTT
13 | TRBJ2-1 | . | TRBV19 | . | CASSMEVIDEQFF | TGTGCCAGTAGTATGGAAGTTATAGATGAGCAGTTCTTC